This T cell receptor (beta chain) was observed in a study of blood T cell repertoires in COVID-19. V gave up 1 base and J gave up 5 bases; unmatched junction bases: 4. The CDR3 has 15 residues. The germline V gene has CDR1 LGHDT and CDR2 YNNKEL (reference sequence). Measured with immunoSEQ multiplex PCR; TCRdb has only the in-frame clones, and not every one. The profile shows 200,000 to 250,000 clones, 85% to 90% of them singletons. This clonotype originated in a woman younger than 30 in a cohort exposed to, infected with or recovered from COVID-19 (not recorded which). The V gene is TRBV3-1 (or the pseudogene TRBV3-2), the J gene TRBJ1-1; 10 bases agree with TRBD1. Sample: PBMCs or T cells enriched from blood (not recorded which). The CDR3 DNA reads as TGTGCCAGCAGCCAAGGCGGACAGGGGGGGACTGAAGCTTTCTTT. Amino acid sequence: CASSQGGQGGTEAFF.